This T cell receptor beta chain was retrieved from a study of blood T cells in healthy people across ages. Study-level background: When template switching was applied, about one barcoded beta molecule was captured per two T cells. The study, taken as a whole, reports: The study found TCR beta diversity correlated strongly with naive T cell percentage.

Peripheral blood, about 10 milliliters per donor, was collected. Primed by a sample-barcoded 5' primer and a J-beta primer mix, a second PCR proceeded for about 7 to 11 cycles. A template-switch adaptor with 12 random nucleotides tagged each cDNA molecule. TCRdb ran MiXCR on the 5' RACE reads and lists one entry per CDR3 protein. Of some 1,800,000 distinct CDR3 sequences in the sample, about two fifths were seen once. Points on this clonotype: Antigen: not known.

The CDR3 totals 15 residues. The V gene's germline CDR1 is MNHEY and CDR2 SMNVEV (reference sequence). The V and J ends lost 2 bases and 4 bases, in that order; junction bases with no gene match: 5. Sequencing was performed on blood. The clonotype was recovered from a human donor in good health. The V gene is TRBV27, the J gene TRBJ2-1; 7 bases line up with TRBD2. In nucleotides, the CDR3 is TGTGCCAGCAGTTTAGCGGGGGTAGTTTACAATGAGCAGTTCTTC. Its protein is CASSLAGVVYNEQFF.